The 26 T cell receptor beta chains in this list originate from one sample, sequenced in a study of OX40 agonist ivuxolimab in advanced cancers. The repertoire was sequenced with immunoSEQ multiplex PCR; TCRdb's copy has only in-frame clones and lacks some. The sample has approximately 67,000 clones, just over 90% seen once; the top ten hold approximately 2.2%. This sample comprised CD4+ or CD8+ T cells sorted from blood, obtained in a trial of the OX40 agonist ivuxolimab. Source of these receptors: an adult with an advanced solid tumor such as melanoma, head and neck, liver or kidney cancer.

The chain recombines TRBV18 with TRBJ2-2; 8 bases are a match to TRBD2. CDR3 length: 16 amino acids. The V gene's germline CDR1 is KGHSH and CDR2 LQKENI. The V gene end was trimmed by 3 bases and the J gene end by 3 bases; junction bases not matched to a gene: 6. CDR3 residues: CASSPRGGLDTGELFF. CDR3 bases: TGTGCCAGCTCACCCCGGGGGGGTCTGGACACCGGGGAGCTGTTTTTT.

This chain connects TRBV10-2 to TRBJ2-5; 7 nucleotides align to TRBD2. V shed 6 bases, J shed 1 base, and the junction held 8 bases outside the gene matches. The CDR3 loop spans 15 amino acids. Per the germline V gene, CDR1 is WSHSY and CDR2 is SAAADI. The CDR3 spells CASRGGLFVQETQYF. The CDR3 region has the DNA TGCGCCAGCAGGGGGGGACTATTCGTCCAAGAGACCCAGTACTTC.

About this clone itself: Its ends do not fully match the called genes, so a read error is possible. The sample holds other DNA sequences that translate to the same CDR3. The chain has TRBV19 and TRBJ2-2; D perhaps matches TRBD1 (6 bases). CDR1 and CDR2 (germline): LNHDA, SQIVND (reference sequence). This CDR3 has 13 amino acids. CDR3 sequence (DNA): TGCGCCAGTACGGTGACAGGTGTCGGGGAGCTGTTTTTT. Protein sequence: CASTVTGVGELFF.

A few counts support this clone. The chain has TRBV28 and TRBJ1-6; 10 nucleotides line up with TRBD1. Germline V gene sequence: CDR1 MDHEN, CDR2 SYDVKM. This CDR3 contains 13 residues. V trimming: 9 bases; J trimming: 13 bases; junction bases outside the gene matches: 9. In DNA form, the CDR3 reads TGTGCCAGTCGGGGACAGGGGTTCCCTCCCCTCCACTTT. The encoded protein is CASRGQGFPPLHF. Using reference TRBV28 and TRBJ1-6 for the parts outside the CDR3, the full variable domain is DVKVTQSSRYLVKRTGEKVFLECVQDMDHENMFWYRQDPGLGLRLIYFSYDVKMKEKGDIPEGYSVSREKKERFSLILESASTNQTSMYLCASRGQGFPPLHFGNGTRLTVT.

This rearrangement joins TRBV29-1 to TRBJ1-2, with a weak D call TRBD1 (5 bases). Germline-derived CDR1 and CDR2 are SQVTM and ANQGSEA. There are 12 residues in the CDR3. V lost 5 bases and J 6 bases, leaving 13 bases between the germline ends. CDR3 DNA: TGCAGCGTTTGGCAGGGCCTCAATGGCTACACCTTC. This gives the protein CSVWQGLNGYTF.

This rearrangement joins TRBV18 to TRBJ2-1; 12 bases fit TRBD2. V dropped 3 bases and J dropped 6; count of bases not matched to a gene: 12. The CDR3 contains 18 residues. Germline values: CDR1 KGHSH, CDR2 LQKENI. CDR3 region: CASSPRTSGASGGNEQFF. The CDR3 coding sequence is TGTGCCAGCTCACCGAGGACTAGCGGGGCTTCGGGGGGCAATGAGCAGTTCTTC.

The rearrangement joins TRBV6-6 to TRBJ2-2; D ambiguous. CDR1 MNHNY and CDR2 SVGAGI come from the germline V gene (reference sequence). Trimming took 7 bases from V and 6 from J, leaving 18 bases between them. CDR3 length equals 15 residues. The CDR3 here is CASKPGQKSAGELFF. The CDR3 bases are TGTGCCAGCAAACCCGGTCAGAAATCGGCCGGGGAGCTGTTTTTT.

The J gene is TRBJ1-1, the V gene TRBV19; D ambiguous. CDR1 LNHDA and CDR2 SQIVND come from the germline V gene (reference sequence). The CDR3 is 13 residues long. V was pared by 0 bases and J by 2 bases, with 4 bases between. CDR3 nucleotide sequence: TGTGCCAGTAGTATAGAGACCAACACTGAAGCTTTCTTT. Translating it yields CASSIETNTEAFF.

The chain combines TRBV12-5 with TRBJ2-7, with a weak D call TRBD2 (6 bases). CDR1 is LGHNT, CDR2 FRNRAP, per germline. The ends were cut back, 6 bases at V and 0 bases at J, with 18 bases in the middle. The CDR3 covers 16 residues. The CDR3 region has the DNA TGTGCTAGTGGGCCGGAGGGGCTCCGGAGCTCCTACGAGCAGTACTTC. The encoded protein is CASGPEGLRSSYEQYF.

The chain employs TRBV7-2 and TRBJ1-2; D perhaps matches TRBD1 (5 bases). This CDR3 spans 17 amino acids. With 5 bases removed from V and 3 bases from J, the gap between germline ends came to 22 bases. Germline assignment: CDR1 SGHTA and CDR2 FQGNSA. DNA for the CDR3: TGTGCCAGCAGCCCCTCAGGGAGGGCGGGCCGGGACTATGGCTACACCTTC. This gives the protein CASSPSGRAGRDYGYTF.

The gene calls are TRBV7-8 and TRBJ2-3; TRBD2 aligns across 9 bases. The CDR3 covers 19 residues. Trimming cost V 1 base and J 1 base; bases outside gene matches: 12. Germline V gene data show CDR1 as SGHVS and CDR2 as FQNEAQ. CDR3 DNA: TGTGCCAGCAGCTTAGGGCCTGGTTCGGCGGGGGGGGGCACAGATACGCAGTATTTT. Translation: CASSLGPGSAGGGTDTQYF.

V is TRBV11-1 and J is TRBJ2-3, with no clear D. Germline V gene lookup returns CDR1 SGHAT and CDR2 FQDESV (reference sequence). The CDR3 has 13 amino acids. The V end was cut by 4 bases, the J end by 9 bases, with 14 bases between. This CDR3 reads CASSSDGVVTQYF. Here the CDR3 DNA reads TGTGCCAGCAGCTCAGATGGTGTCGTAACGCAGTATTTT.

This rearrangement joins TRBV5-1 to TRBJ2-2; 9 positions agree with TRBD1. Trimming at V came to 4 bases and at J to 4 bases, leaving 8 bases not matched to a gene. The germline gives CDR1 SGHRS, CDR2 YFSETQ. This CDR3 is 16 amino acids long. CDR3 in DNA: TGCGCCAGCAGCCTTCAGGGACAGGGAGGCACCGGGGAGCTGTTTTTT. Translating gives CASSLQGQGGTGELFF.

The CDR3 region has the DNA TGTGCCAGCAGCTTTCCGGGACAAAGGGACCACGAGCAGTACTTC. Encoded protein: CASSFPGQRDHEQYF. The chain links TRBV11-3 to TRBJ2-7, with a possible D match to TRBD1 (6 bases). V lost 3 bases, J lost 5 bases, and 17 bases lay in between. This CDR3 comprises 15 residues. The germline gives CDR1 SGHNT, CDR2 YENEEA. The whole variable domain, remainder taken from reference TRBV11-3 and TRBJ2-7, is EAGVVQSPRYKIIEKKQPVAFWCNPISGHNTLYWYLQNLGQGPELLIRYENEEAVDDSQLPKDRFSAERLKGVDSTLKIQPAELGDSAVYLCASSFPGQRDHEQYFGPGTRLTVT.

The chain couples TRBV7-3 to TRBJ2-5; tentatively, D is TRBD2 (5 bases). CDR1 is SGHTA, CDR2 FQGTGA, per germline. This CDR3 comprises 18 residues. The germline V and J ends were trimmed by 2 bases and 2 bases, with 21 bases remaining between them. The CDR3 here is CASSLHGTISGSQETQYF. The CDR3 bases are TGTGCCAGCAGCTTACATGGTACAATTTCGGGATCTCAAGAGACCCAGTACTTC.

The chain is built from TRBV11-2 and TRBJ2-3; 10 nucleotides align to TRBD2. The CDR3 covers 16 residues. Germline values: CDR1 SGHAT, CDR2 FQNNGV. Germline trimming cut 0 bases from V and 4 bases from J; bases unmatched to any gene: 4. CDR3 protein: CASSLEGSGRSDTQYF. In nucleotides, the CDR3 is TGTGCCAGCAGCTTAGAGGGTAGCGGGAGGTCAGATACGCAGTATTTT.

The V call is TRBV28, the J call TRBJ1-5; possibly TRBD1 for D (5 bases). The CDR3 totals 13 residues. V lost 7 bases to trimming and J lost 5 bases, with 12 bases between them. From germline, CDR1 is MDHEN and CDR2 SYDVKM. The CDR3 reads CASKGFGDQPQHF. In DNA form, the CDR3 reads TGTGCCAGCAAGGGGTTTGGCGATCAGCCCCAGCATTTT.

CDR3 DNA sequence: TGTGCCAGTAGTATAGGCATCGGGACAGGGACAAAGACCCAGTACTTC. This sequence encodes CASSIGIGTGTKTQYF. V usage is TRBV19 and J usage is TRBJ2-5; 9 bases line up with TRBD1. V gave up 1 base and J gave up 6 bases; unmatched junction bases: 9. The CDR3 extends over 16 amino acids. The germline V gene encodes CDR1 LNHDA and CDR2 SQIVND (reference sequence).

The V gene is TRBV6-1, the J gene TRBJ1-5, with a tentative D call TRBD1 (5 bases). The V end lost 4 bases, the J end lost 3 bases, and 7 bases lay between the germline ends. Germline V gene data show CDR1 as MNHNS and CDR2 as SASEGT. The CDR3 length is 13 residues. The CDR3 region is CASSGGSNQPQHF. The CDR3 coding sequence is TGTGCCAGCAGTGGGGGCTCCAATCAGCCCCAGCATTTT.

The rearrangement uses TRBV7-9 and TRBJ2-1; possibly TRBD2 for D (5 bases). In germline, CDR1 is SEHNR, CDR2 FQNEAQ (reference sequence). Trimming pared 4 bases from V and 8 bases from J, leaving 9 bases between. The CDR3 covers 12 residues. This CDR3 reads CASSWGEDEQFF. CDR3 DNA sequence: TGTGCCAGCAGCTGGGGAGAGGATGAGCAGTTCTTC.

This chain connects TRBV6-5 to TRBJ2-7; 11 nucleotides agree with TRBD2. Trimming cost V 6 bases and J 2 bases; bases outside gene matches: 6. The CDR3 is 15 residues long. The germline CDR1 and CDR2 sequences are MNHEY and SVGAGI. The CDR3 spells CASSVAGGEPYEQYF. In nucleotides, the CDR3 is TGTGCCAGCAGCGTAGCGGGGGGGGAACCCTACGAGCAGTACTTC.

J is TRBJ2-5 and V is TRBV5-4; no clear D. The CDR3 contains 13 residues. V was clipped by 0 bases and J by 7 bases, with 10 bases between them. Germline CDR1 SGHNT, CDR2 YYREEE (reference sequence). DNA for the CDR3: TGTGCCAGCAGCTTGGCTATTGGCGGGACCCAGTACTTC. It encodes CASSLAIGGTQYF.

CDR3 DNA sequence: TGTGCCAGCAGCTTGGGTGGGGATTCACCCCTCCACTTT. This sequence encodes CASSLGGDSPLHF. V gene TRBV5-5 combines with J gene TRBJ1-6; D unclear. Per the germline V gene, CDR1 is SGHKS and CDR2 is YYEKEE (reference sequence). The CDR3 sequence is 13 residues long. V was pared by 0 bases and J by 8 bases, with 6 bases between.

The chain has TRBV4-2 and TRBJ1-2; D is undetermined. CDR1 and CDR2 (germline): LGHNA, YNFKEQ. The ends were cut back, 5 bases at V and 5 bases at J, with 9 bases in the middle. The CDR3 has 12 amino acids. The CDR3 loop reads CASSSAPYGYTF. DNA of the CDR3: TGTGCCAGCAGCTCGGCTCCTTATGGCTACACCTTC.

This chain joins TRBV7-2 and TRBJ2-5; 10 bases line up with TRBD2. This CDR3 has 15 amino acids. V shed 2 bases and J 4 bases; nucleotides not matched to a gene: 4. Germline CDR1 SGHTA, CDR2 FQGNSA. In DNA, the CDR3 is TGTGCCAGCAGCTTACTAGCGGGAGATGGAGAGACCCAGTACTTC. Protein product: CASSLLAGDGETQYF.

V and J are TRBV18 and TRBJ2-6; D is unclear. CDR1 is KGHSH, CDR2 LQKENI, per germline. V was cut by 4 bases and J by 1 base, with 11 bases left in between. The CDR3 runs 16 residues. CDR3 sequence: CASSQLLVSGANVLTF. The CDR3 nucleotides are TGTGCCAGCTCACAACTTCTGGTATCTGGGGCCAACGTCCTGACTTTC.